Sequencing of this T cell receptor beta chain was carried out in a study of blood T cell repertoires in COVID-19. Study in general: COVID-19 samples from acute and convalescent phases originated in the United States, Italy and Spain. PBMCs, B-cell-depleted T cells, or T cells were the source of the cDNA or gDNA that made up the material.

This table comes from immunoSEQ multiplex PCR, and its TCRdb copy is limited to in-frame clones, with some not included. This table holds 300,000 to 400,000 clones, around 87% found once. The Seattle patients joined while their infection was active and were tracked longitudinally afterward. The CDR3 has 15 residues. Germline loops: CDR1 SGHRS, CDR2 YFSETQ. With V trimmed by 0 bases and J by 5 bases, 4 bases remained unmatched. Sequencing was performed on peripheral blood. This TCR was recovered from a woman aged 45 to 65 with COVID-19, enrolled during active disease. The V gene is TRBV5-1, the J gene TRBJ1-5; 8 bases line up with TRBD1. Written as DNA, the CDR3 is TGCGCCAGCAGCTTGGAAGGGACAGGAGATCAGCCCCAGCATTTT. Its translation is CASSLEGTGDQPQHF.